This paragraph reports one T cell receptor beta chain. Its antigen is unidentified. With 60 Vbeta and 13 Jbeta primers, the PCR was carried out. Produced via immunoSEQ multiplex PCR; TCRdb's table is partial and in-frame only. The table has about 200,000 clones, 65% to 85% seen once; the top ten hold roughly 1.6%. V was shortened by 0 bases and J by 0 bases, with 12 bases between the two germline ends. Germline CDR1 SGHRS, CDR2 YFSETQ. The CDR3 loop spans 16 amino acids. The sample is drawn from a study of cytomegalovirus exposure and HLA in healthy donors. Findings of the study overall: The study put some 150 TCR beta chains on its list as cytomegalovirus-associated.

The clonotype originates from a middle-aged man in good health and CMV-seronegative. Sequencing used PBMCs. The J gene is TRBJ1-1, the V gene TRBV5-1, with D tentatively TRBD1 (6 bases). The CDR3 protein is CASSLEKGQLNTEAFF. The CDR3 bases are TGCGCCAGCAGCTTGGAGAAAGGACAGTTGAACACTGAAGCTTTCTTT.